Listed below are T cell receptor beta chains from one sample, sequenced in a study of shared clonotypes between healthy human individuals. The assay was immunoSEQ multiplex PCR, and TCRdb's table has in-frame clones only and misses some. The repertoire includes 2 million or so clones, roughly 94% of them detected once, and 0.13% sits in the top ten. The material sequenced was naive CD4+ T cells sorted from blood. These receptors all come from a man aged 18 to 30 in good health. Both conserved end residues are part of each CDR3. D genes are given only for firm matches. Some rows have no size entry. The others give once, few or many, or a class for an expanded clone.

CDR3 protein | CDR3 DNA | J gene | V gene | D gene | clone size | CDR3 length
CASSFAGDNEQFF | TGTGCCAGCAGTTTTGCGGGAGACAATGAGCAGTTCTTC | TRBJ2-1 | TRBV27 | TRBD2 | NA | 13
CSATGLGETQYF | TGCAGCGCAACGGGCCTCGGGGAGACCCAGTACTTC | TRBJ2-5 | TRBV29-1 | NA | NA | 12
CASSKTGVNQPQHF | TGTGCCAGTAGTAAGACAGGGGTCAATCAGCCCCAGCATTTT | TRBJ1-5 | TRBV19 | TRBD1 | NA | 14
CAWGASYNEKLFF | TGTGCCTGGGGGGCTTCATATAATGAAAAACTGTTTTTT | TRBJ1-4 | TRBV30 | NA | NA | 13
CASSLGHPADTEAFF | TGCGCCAGCAGTCTCGGACACCCGGCGGACACTGAAGCTTTCTTT | TRBJ1-1 | TRBV5-1 | NA | NA | 15
CASSEGGQGTDTQYF | TGTGCCAGCAGCGAGGGGGGACAGGGAACAGATACGCAGTATTTT | TRBJ2-3 | TRBV7-2 | TRBD1 | NA | 15
CASSWPGLAVVSNEQFF | TGTGCCAGCAGCTGGCCGGGACTAGCGGTTGTCTCCAATGAGCAGTTCTTC | TRBJ2-1 | TRBV7-8 | TRBD2 | once | 17
CASRHPGWNTEAFF | TGTGCCAGCAGGCACCCGGGGTGGAACACTGAAGCTTTCTTT | TRBJ1-1 | TRBV25-1 | NA | NA | 14
CASSLKGLETQYF | TGCGCCAGCAGCTTGAAAGGATTAGAGACCCAGTACTTC | TRBJ2-5 | TRBV5-1 | NA | NA | 13
CASSWDPPGQNEKLFF | TGTGCCAGCAGCTGGGACCCTCCGGGACAAAATGAAAAACTGTTTTTT | TRBJ1-4 | TRBV5-5 | NA | NA | 16
CASRGTELMNTEAFF | TGTGCCAGCAGAGGAACAGAACTAATGAACACTGAAGCTTTCTTT | TRBJ1-1 | TRBV28 | NA | NA | 15
CASSMGRLGNQPQHF | TGTGCCAGTAGTATGGGGCGGCTCGGGAATCAGCCCCAGCATTTT | TRBJ1-5 | TRBV19 | NA | NA | 15
CAINSGRLNTEAFF | TGTGCCATCAATTCGGGACGGCTGAACACTGAAGCTTTCTTT | TRBJ1-1 | TRBV10-3 | NA | NA | 14
CASSSGVVTQYF | TGTGCCAGCAGTTCAGGGGTTGTGACCCAGTACTTC | TRBJ2-5 | TRBV28 | NA | NA | 12
CASSESRESTEAFF | TGTGCCAGCAGTGAATCCAGGGAAAGCACTGAAGCTTTCTTT | TRBJ1-1 | TRBV2 | NA | NA | 14
CASSTTGGPANYGYTF | TGTGCCAGCAGTACGACAGGGGGCCCAGCTAACTATGGCTACACCTTC | TRBJ1-2 | TRBV28 | TRBD1 | NA | 16
CASTRSGNQPQHF | TGTGCCAGTACCCGATCGGGTAATCAGCCCCAGCATTTT | TRBJ1-5 | TRBV19 | NA | NA | 13